The 26 T cell receptor beta chains below all came from one sample that was sequenced in a study of beta chain features in type 1 diabetes. Overall study findings and caveats: Moderate yet significant TCRB CDR3 shortening was seen in Type 1 diabetes patients in all four CD4+ subsets.

Which antigens these TCRs recognize remains unknown. As every portion of the isolated RNA was reverse transcribed, the sequencing read expressed TCRB transcripts. Sequenced by immunoSEQ multiplex PCR; TCRdb stores in-frame clones only, minus some. The table shows fewer than 450,000 clones, with approximately 13% occurring only once. Sequenced: naive CD4+ T cells from blood. These receptors were taken from a woman aged 18-29 years with type 1 diabetes.

This chain links TRBV27 with TRBJ2-1; no clear D. V was trimmed by 3 bases and J by 5 bases, leaving 2 bases between them. The germline gives CDR1 MNHEY, CDR2 SMNVEV (reference sequence). The CDR3 runs to 11 residues. CDR3 sequence (DNA): TGTGCCAGCAGTTTTAACAATGAGCAGTTCTTC. Encoded protein: CASSFNNEQFF.

This rearrangement joins TRBV21-1 to TRBJ2-1; TRBD2 is the table's D call and was not checked against the DNA. TRBV21-1 is recorded as a pseudogene. This CDR3 is 19 amino acids long. CDR3 sequence (DNA): TGTGCCAGCAGCAAATTGTCAAGCGGGAGAGGGAGGTCCTACAATGAGCAGTTCTTC. Translating it yields CASSKLSSGRGRSYNEQFF.

This chain connects TRBV11-2 to TRBJ2-7; 11 bases are a match to TRBD1. J was trimmed by 4 bases and V by 3 bases; bases with no gene match: 5. CDR3 length: 15 amino acids. CDR1 and CDR2 from the germline V gene are SGHAT and FQNNGV. CDR3 DNA: TGTGCCAGCAGCTTTACCGGGACAGGGGGGTACGAGCAGTACGTC. It codes for CASSFTGTGGYEQYV.

The table lists this clone with a few counts. J is TRBJ2-7 and V is TRBV18; D might be TRBD2 (5 bases). CDR1 and CDR2 (germline): KGHSH, LQKENI. The CDR3 has 13 amino acids. V lost 4 bases and J lost 6, with 13 bases in between. The CDR3 region is CASSRDPGGEQYF. The CDR3 nucleotides are TGTGCCAGCTCACGAGACCCCGGAGGCGAGCAGTACTTC. Full variable domain (remainder filled in from reference TRBV18 and TRBJ2-7): NAGVMQNPRHLVRRRGQEARLRCSPMKGHSHVYWYRQLPEEGLKFMVYLQKENIIDESGMPKERFSAEFPKEGPSILRIQQVVRGDSAAYFCASSRDPGGEQYFGPGTRLTVT.

This clone was detected only a few times. The chain couples TRBV9 to TRBJ1-2; TRBD1 agrees at 7 bases. The V gene's germline CDR1 is SGDLS and CDR2 YYNGEE. Trimming at V came to 3 bases and at J to 3 bases, leaving 5 bases not matched to a gene. The CDR3 runs to 14 residues. CDR3 in amino acids: CASSDTGQHYGYTF. The CDR3 region has the DNA TGTGCCAGCAGCGATACGGGACAGCACTATGGCTACACCTTC.

The rearrangement uses TRBV7-7 and TRBJ2-5; 10 bases fit TRBD2. V shed 5 bases and J 8 bases; nucleotides not matched to a gene: 8. The CDR3 extends over 14 amino acids. Looked up from germline, CDR1 is SSHAT and CDR2 is FNYEAQ (reference sequence). CDR3 in amino acids: CASSALSSGGTQYF. CDR3 sequence (DNA): TGTGCCAGCAGCGCGCTCTCTAGCGGGGGTACCCAGTACTTC.

This clone has more than one count but fewer than ten. CDR3 sequence (DNA): TGTGCCAGCAGCTTAGTAGACAGGGTGTTGGCTTTCTTT. This encodes CASSLVDRVLAFF. V is TRBV7-2 and J is TRBJ1-1, with 7 bases fitting TRBD1. Germline V gene sequence: CDR1 SGHTA, CDR2 FQGNSA. The V and J ends lost 1 base and 11 bases, in that order; junction bases with no gene match: 7. This CDR3 spans 13 amino acids.

This clone was detected a few times. The rearrangement joins TRBV2 to TRBJ1-1; maybe TRBD1 (5 bases). The CDR3 runs to 15 residues. V lost 5 bases to trimming and J lost 1 base, with 14 bases between them. The germline CDR1 and CDR2 sequences are SNHLY and FYNNEI. The CDR3 sequence is CASSKDAQGNTEAFF. CDR3 nucleotide sequence: TGTGCCAGCAGTAAAGACGCCCAGGGGAACACTGAAGCTTTCTTT.

The CDR3 coding sequence is TGCAGCGTTGAAGAGTTTCAGGGGTGGGACAATGAGCAGTTCTTC. This encodes CSVEEFQGWDNEQFF. The chain is built from TRBV29-1 and TRBJ2-1; weak D call: TRBD1 (6 bases). Per germline, CDR1 SQVTM and CDR2 ANQGSEA. The CDR3 contains 15 residues. V lost 0 bases, J lost 5 bases, and 14 bases lay in between.

CDR3 in DNA: TGTGCCAGCAGCCAATCCGCTGCACAGAACACTGAAGCTTTCTTT. Amino acids: CASSQSAAQNTEAFF. This chain links TRBV16 with TRBJ1-1; unclear D gene. This CDR3 contains 15 residues. Trimming removed 0 bases from V and 1 base from J, with 9 bases in between. Germline V lookup: CDR1 KGHSY, CDR2 FQNENV. The full variable domain, completed using reference TRBV16 and TRBJ1-1, is GEEVAQTPKHLVRGEGQKAKLYCAPIKGHSYVFWYQQVLKNEFKFLISFQNENVFDETGMPKERFSAKCLPNSPCSLEIQATKLEDSAVYFCASSQSAAQNTEAFFGQGTRLTVV.

A note on this clone: This sample includes further DNA sequences coding for the same CDR3. This rearrangement joins TRBV5-1 to TRBJ1-2; tentative D call: TRBD1 (6 bases). Germline assignment: CDR1 SGHRS and CDR2 YFSETQ. V gave up 0 bases and J gave up 0 bases, with 6 bases separating them. The CDR3 extends over 14 amino acids. The CDR3 loop reads CASSLGQANYGYTF. CDR3 bases: TGCGCCAGCAGCTTGGGACAGGCTAACTATGGCTACACCTTC.

The rearrangement uses TRBV7-9 and TRBJ1-4; D gene unclear. CDR3 length: 14 amino acids. Between the trimmed V and J ends, which lost 5 bases and 6 bases, there was a span of 13 bases. Germline CDR1 SEHNR, CDR2 FQNEAQ (reference sequence). The CDR3 loop is CASSRLQRDEKLFF. For the CDR3, the DNA is TGTGCCAGCAGCCGACTCCAGAGGGATGAAAAACTGTTTTTT.

In this sample, this clone turned up a few times. The genes are TRBV29-1 and TRBJ2-5; 7 nucleotides agree with TRBD1. V was clipped by 4 bases and J by 1 base; unmatched bases: 6. This CDR3 has 14 amino acids. CDR1 is SQVTM, CDR2 ANQGSEA, per germline. The CDR3, as DNA: TGCAGCGTTGTAGACAGGGCGACCCAAGAGACCCAGTACTTC. Its protein product is CSVVDRATQETQYF.

The V gene is TRBV2, the J gene TRBJ2-1; TRBD2 agrees at 11 bases. The CDR3 is 15 amino acids. Germline lookup yields CDR1 SNHLY and CDR2 FYNNEI. V shed 9 bases, J shed 6 bases, and the junction held 10 bases outside the gene matches. The CDR3 nucleotides read TGTGCCAGTCGTCCGGGACTAGCGGCCCCCAATGAGCAGTTCTTC. Encoded protein: CASRPGLAAPNEQFF.

The V and J genes are TRBV18 and TRBJ1-1; D not resolved. The germline CDR1 and CDR2 sequences are KGHSH and LQKENI. V was pared by 0 bases and J by 1 base, with 9 bases between. The CDR3 length is 15 residues. CDR3 DNA sequence: TGTGCCAGCTCACCACCGTACTCTAGGAACACTGAAGCTTTCTTT. It translates to CASSPPYSRNTEAFF.

This clone came up a few times. The rearrangement uses TRBV5-4 and TRBJ2-1, with 8 bases that match TRBD2. V trimming: 3 bases; J trimming: 6 bases; junction bases outside the gene matches: 8. CDR1 is SGHNT and CDR2 is YYREEE in the germline V gene (reference sequence). This CDR3 has 15 residues. The CDR3 protein is CASSSTGGPGNEQFF. CDR3 DNA: TGTGCCAGCAGCTCGACGGGAGGGCCTGGCAATGAGCAGTTCTTC.

The chain employs TRBV7-9 and TRBJ1-2, with 7 bases lining up with TRBD1. This CDR3 comprises 13 residues. J lost 8 bases, V lost 7 bases, and 10 bases had no gene match. In germline, CDR1 is SEHNR, CDR2 FQNEAQ (reference sequence). This chain's CDR3 is CASTIQTGMGYTF. The DNA of the CDR3 is TGTGCCAGCACCATCCAGACAGGGATGGGCTACACCTTC. Full variable domain (rest looked up from reference TRBV7-9 and TRBJ1-2): DTGVSQNPRHKITKRGQNVTFRCDPISEHNRLYWYRQTLGQGPEFLTYFQNEAQLEKSRLLSDRFSAERPKGSFSTLEIQRTEQGDSAMYLCASTIQTGMGYTFGSGTRLTVV.

This chain joins TRBV28 and TRBJ2-7; D perhaps matches TRBD1 (6 bases). The CDR3 runs to 12 residues. Germline values: CDR1 MDHEN, CDR2 SYDVKM. V dropped 4 bases and J dropped 6 bases, with 10 bases sitting between them. The CDR3 DNA follows: TGTGCCAGCAGTTCACAGGGATTCGAGCAGTACTTC. Translation gives CASSSQGFEQYF.

This rearrangement joins TRBV5-1 to TRBJ2-7; no clear D gene. Per the germline V gene, CDR1 is SGHRS and CDR2 is YFSETQ. The V gene lost 2 bases and the J gene lost 3 bases, with 3 bases spanning the gap. The CDR3 loop spans 11 amino acids. The CDR3 region is CASSLHYEQYF. As DNA, the CDR3 is TGCGCCAGCAGCTTACACTACGAGCAGTACTTC.

The sample holds a few counts of this clone. The genes are TRBV2 and TRBJ2-7; TRBD2 aligns across 7 bases. V shed 1 base, J shed 6 bases, and the junction held 3 bases outside the gene matches. Per germline, CDR1 SNHLY and CDR2 FYNNEI. This CDR3 region has 13 residues. CDR3 nucleotide sequence: TGTGCCAGCAGTGAAGAGGGAGGGAGCGAGCAGTACTTC. Translation gives CASSEEGGSEQYF.

This clone was counted only a few times. V usage is TRBV5-1 and J usage is TRBJ2-1; a possible D gene is TRBD2 (5 bases). The CDR3 totals 14 residues. Germline V gene lookup returns CDR1 SGHRS and CDR2 YFSETQ. Trimming removed 0 bases at V and 6 bases at J, with 10 bases between. The CDR3 DNA reads TGCGCCAGCAGCTTGGTGGGAGTGGGCAATGAGCAGTTCTTC. It translates to CASSLVGVGNEQFF.

CDR3 bases: TGTGCCAGCAGTGCCGGGTCCAACCCCGAGCAGTACTTC. Translating it yields CASSAGSNPEQYF. V gene TRBV7-9 combines with J gene TRBJ2-7; D not certain. CDR1 and CDR2 from the germline V gene are SEHNR and FQNEAQ (reference sequence). The V gene lost 6 bases and the J gene lost 6 bases, with 15 bases spanning the gap. The CDR3 has 13 residues.

The chain couples TRBV5-4 to TRBJ2-5; D is possibly TRBD2 (5 bases). CDR1 and CDR2 (germline): SGHNT, YYREEE (reference sequence). CDR3 length: 14 residues. Between the trimmed V and J ends, which lost 5 bases and 3 bases, there was a span of 14 bases. CDR3 nucleotides: TGTGCCAGCAGTTCGGGATTTCGGGAAGAGACCCAGTACTTC. Encoded protein: CASSSGFREETQYF.

V is TRBV25-1 and J is TRBJ2-1; TRBD2 agrees at 10 bases. V lost 4 bases, J lost 4 bases, and 1 base stayed unmatched. The CDR3 totals 14 residues. CDR1 MGHDK and CDR2 SYGVNS come from the germline V gene. The CDR3 here is CASSGTSGYNEQFF. The CDR3 coding sequence is TGTGCCAGCAGTGGGACTAGCGGTTACAATGAGCAGTTCTTC.

The gene calls are TRBV18 and TRBJ1-1; 7 positions match TRBD1. The V gene end was trimmed by 3 bases and the J gene end by 4 bases; junction bases not matched to a gene: 11. Germline V lookup: CDR1 KGHSH, CDR2 LQKENI. The CDR3 runs 16 residues. CDR3 sequence (DNA): TGTGCCAGCTCACCTCAGATCGACAGGGTCGGCACTGAAGCTTTCTTT. Amino acids: CASSPQIDRVGTEAFF.

The rearrangement joins TRBV18 to TRBJ2-6, with TRBD1 identical over 11 bases. J lost 4 bases, V lost 6 bases, and 11 bases had no gene match. This CDR3 is built from 18 residues. Germline CDR1 is KGHSH and CDR2 is LQKENI. CDR3 DNA: TGTGCCAGCTCGGCGGGGACAGGGGGTTTAAGCGGGGCCAACGTCCTGACTTTC. Translation gives CASSAGTGGLSGANVLTF.